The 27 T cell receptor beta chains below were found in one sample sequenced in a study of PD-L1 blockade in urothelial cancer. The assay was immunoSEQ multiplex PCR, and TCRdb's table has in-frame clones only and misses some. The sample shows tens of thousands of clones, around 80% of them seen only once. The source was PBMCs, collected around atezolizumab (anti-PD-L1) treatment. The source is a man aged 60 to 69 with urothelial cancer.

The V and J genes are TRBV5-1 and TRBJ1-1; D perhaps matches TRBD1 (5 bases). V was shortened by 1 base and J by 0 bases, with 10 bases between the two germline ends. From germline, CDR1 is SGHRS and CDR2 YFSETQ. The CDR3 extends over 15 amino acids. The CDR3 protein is CASSLFAGMNTEAFF. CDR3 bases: TGCGCCAGCAGCTTGTTTGCAGGGATGAACACTGAAGCTTTCTTT.

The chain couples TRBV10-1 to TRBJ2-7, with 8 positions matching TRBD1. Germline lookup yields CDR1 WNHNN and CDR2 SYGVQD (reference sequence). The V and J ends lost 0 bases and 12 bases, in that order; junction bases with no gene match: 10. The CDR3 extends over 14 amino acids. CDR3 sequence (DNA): TGCGCCAGCAGTGAGTCGGGACAGGCCCGGTGGGTGTACTTC. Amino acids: CASSESGQARWVYF.

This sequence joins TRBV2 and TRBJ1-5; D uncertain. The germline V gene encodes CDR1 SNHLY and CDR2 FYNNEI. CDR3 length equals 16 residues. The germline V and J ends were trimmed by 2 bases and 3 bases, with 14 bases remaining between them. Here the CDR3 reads CASSESPRQPNQPQHF. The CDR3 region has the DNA TGTGCCAGCAGTGAATCCCCCCGACAACCCAATCAGCCCCAGCATTTT.

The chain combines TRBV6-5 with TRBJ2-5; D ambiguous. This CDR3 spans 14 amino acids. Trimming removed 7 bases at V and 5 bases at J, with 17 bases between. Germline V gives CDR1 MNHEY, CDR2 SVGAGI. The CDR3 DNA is TGTGCCAGCAATACCTCTCCTCTTCGGGAGACCCAGTACTTC. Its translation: CASNTSPLRETQYF.

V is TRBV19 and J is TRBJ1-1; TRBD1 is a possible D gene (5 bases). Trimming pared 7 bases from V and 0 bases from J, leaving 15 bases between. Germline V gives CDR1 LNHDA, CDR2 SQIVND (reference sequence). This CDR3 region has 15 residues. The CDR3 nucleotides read TGTGCCAGTACGCGCAGGGATAACATGAACACTGAAGCTTTCTTT. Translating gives CASTRRDNMNTEAFF. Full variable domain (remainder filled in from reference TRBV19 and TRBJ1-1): DGGITQSPKYLFRKEGQNVTLSCEQNLNHDAMYWYRQDPGQGLRLIYYSQIVNDFQKGDIAEGYSVSREKKESFPLTVTSAQKNPTAFYLCASTRRDNMNTEAFFGQGTRLTVV.

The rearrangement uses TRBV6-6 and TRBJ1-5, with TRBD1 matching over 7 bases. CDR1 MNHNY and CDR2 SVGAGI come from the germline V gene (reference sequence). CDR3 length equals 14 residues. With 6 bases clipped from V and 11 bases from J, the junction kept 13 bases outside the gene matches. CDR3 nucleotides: TGTGCCAGCAGCACAGACAGGGAGCATAGGGCCCAGCATTTT. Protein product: CASSTDREHRAQHF.

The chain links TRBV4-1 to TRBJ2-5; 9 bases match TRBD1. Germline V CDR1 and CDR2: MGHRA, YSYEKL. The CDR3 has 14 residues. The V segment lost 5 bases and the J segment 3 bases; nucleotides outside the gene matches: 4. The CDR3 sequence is CASSEDRGEETQYF. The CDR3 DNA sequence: TGCGCCAGCAGCGAGGACAGGGGTGAAGAGACCCAGTACTTC.

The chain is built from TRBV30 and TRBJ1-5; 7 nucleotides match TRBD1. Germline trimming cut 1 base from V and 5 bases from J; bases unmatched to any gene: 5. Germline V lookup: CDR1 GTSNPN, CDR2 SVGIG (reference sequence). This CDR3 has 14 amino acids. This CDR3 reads CAWSGVQGYQPQHF. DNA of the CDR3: TGTGCCTGGAGTGGAGTACAGGGGTATCAGCCCCAGCATTTT.

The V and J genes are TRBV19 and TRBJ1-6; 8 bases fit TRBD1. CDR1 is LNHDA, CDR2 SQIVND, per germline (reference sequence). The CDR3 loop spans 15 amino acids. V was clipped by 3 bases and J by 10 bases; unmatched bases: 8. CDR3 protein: CASSIGQGVKSPLHF. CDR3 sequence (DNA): TGTGCCAGTAGTATTGGACAGGGTGTAAAATCACCCCTCCACTTT.

CDR3 in amino acids: CASSLEVAPYEQYF. In nucleotides, the CDR3 is TGTGCCAGCAGCTTGGAAGTGGCACCCTACGAGCAGTACTTC. This chain joins TRBV5-6 and TRBJ2-7; D gene ambiguous. The CDR3 spans 14 residues. Germline V CDR1 and CDR2: SGHDT, YYEEEE. Trimming took 0 bases from V and 2 from J, leaving 9 bases between them.

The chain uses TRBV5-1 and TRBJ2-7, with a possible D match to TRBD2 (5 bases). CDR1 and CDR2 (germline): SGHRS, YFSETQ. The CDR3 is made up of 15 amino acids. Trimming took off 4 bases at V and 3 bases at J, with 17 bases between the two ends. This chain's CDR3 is CASSQKMDGIYEQYF. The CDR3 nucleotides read TGCGCCAGCAGCCAGAAGATGGACGGGATCTACGAGCAGTACTTC.

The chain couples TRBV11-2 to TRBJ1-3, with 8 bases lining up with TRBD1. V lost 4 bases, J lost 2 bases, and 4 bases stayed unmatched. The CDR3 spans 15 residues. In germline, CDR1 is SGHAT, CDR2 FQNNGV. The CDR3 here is CASSSQGQAGNTIYF. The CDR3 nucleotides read TGTGCCAGCAGCTCACAGGGACAGGCTGGAAACACCATATATTTT.

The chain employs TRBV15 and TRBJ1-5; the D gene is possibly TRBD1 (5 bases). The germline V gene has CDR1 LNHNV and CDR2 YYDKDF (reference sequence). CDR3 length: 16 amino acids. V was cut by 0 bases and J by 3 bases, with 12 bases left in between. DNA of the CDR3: TGTGCCACCAGCAGAGATAGCGGAGGGGCCAATCAGCCCCAGCATTTT. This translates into CATSRDSGGANQPQHF.

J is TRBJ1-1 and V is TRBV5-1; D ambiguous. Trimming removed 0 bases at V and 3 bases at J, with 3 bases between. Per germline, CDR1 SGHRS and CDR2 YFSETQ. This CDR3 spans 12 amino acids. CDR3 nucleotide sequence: TGCGCCAGCAGCTTGGGCGACACTGAAGCTTTCTTT. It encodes CASSLGDTEAFF.

CDR3 loop: CASSYGPGTGDSPLHF. As DNA, the CDR3 is TGTGCCAGCAGCTACGGGCCCGGGACAGGGGATTCACCCCTCCACTTT. The chain couples TRBV7-6 to TRBJ1-6, with TRBD1 identical over 10 bases. V was clipped by 4 bases and J by 8 bases; unmatched bases: 8. The CDR3 has 16 amino acids. Germline V gene sequence: CDR1 SGHVS, CDR2 FNYEAQ.

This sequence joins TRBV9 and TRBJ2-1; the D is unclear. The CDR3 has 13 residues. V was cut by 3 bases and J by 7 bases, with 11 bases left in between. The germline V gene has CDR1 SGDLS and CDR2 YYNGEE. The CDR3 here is CASSALTGNEQFF. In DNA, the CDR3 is TGTGCCAGCAGCGCGTTGACTGGGAATGAGCAGTTCTTC.

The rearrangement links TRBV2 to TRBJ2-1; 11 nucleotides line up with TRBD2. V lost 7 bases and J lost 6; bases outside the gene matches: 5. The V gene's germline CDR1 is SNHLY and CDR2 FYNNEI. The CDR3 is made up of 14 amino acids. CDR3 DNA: TGTGCCAGCATAGCGGGAGGGTCCAGCAATGAGCAGTTCTTC. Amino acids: CASIAGGSSNEQFF.

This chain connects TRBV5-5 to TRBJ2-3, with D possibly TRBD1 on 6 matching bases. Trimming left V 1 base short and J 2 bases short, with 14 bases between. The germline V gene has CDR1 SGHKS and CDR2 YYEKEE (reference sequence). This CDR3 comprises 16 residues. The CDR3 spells CASSLRQALPTDTQYF. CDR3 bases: TGTGCCAGCAGCTTGCGACAGGCCCTTCCCACAGATACGCAGTATTTT.

The CDR3 region has the DNA TGCAGCGTTGACCAGACAGGGCGGCAAGAGACCCAGTACTTC. Amino acid sequence: CSVDQTGRQETQYF. This chain uses TRBV29-1 with TRBJ2-5, with TRBD1 identical over 7 bases. This CDR3 is 14 amino acids long. The germline gives CDR1 SQVTM, CDR2 ANQGSEA. With 3 bases clipped from V and 2 bases from J, the junction kept 6 bases outside the gene matches.

The CDR3 loop is CASSLGVGLFLNEQFF. CDR3 nucleotides: TGTGCCAGCAGCTTAGGGGTGGGACTCTTCCTTAATGAGCAGTTCTTC. The rearrangement uses TRBV7-8 and TRBJ2-1; D is possibly TRBD2 (6 bases). This CDR3 contains 16 residues. Germline lookup yields CDR1 SGHVS and CDR2 FQNEAQ. Trimming took 1 base from V and 7 from J, leaving 17 bases between them. The entire variable domain, with the rest obtained from reference TRBV7-8 and TRBJ2-1, is as follows: GAGVSQSPRYKVAKRGQDVALRCDPISGHVSLFWYQQALGQGPEFLTYFQNEAQLDKSGLPSDRFFAERPEGSVSTLKIQRTQQEDSAVYLCASSLGVGLFLNEQFFGPGTRLTVL.

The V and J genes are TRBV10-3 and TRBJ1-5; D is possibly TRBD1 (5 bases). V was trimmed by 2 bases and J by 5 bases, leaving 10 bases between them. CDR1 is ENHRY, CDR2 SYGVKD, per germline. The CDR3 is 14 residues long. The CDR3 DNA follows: TGTGCCATCAGTGAGATGGGCAGGGATCAGCCCCAGCATTTT. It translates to CAISEMGRDQPQHF.

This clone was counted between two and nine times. The CDR3 here is CSVQVSLGTQYF. DNA for the CDR3: TGCAGCGTTCAGGTCTCGCTGGGGACCCAGTACTTC. This chain links TRBV29-1 with TRBJ2-5; D unclear. Germline values: CDR1 SQVTM, CDR2 ANQGSEA. V shed 5 bases and J shed 7 bases, with 14 bases lying between them. The CDR3 is 12 amino acids.

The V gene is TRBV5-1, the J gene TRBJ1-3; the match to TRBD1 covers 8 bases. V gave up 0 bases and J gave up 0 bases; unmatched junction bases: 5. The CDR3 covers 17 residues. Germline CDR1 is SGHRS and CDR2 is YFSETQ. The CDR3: CASSLVSGGPSGNTIYF. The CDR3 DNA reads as TGCGCCAGCAGCTTGGTCTCAGGGGGCCCCTCTGGAAACACCATATATTTT.

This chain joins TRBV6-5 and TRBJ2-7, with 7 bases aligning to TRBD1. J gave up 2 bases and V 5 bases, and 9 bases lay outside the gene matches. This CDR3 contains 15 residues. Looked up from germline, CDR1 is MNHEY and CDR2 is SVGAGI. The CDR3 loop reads CASSPAGTATYEQYF. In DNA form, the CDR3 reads TGTGCCAGCAGTCCGGCCGGGACAGCCACCTACGAGCAGTACTTC.

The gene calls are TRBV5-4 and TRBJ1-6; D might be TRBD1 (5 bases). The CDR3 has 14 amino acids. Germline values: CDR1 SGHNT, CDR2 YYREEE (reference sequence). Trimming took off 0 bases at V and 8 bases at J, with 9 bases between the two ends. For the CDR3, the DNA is TGTGCCAGCAGCTTGGAGGGAGGGGATTCACCCCTCCACTTT. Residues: CASSLEGGDSPLHF.

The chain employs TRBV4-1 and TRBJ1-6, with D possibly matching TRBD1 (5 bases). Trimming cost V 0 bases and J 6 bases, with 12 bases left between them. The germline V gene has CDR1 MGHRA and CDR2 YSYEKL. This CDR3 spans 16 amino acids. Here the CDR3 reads CASSQDDDRSNSPLHF. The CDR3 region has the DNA TGCGCCAGCAGCCAAGATGATGACAGATCTAATTCACCCCTCCACTTT.

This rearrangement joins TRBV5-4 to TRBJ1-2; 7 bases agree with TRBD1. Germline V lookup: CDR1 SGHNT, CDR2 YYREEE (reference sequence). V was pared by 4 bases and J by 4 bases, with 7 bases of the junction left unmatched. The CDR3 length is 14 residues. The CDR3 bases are TGTGCCAGCAGCCAATCGACAGGGTTCTATGGCTACACCTTC. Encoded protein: CASSQSTGFYGYTF.